This T cell receptor beta chain comes out of a study of blood T cell repertoires in COVID-19 (dated by TCRdb to 2020 to 2022). Study-wide context: Samples covering the acute and convalescent phases of COVID-19 were provided by collaborators in the United States, Italy and Spain. The material from the prospective study consisted of cDNA or gDNA derived from T cells, B-cell-depleted T cells, or PBMCs. Subjects who had been exposed to COVID-19, were actively infected with it, or had recovered from it provided the deeply sampled blood TCRbeta repertoires that made up the dataset. A freely available public database, intended as a resource for researchers studying the immune response to SARS-CoV-2, is where the repertoires were released. Samples came from the ongoing ImmuneRACE study (first 160 participants) plus 1,254 subjects from 6 global collaborators. The sample metadata nearly always contained a de-identified subject ID, COVID-19 status, age in years and sex. Where available, HLA class I and class II types were taken from metadata supplied by the sample provider and were not determined by assay-based typing. What the study reported, not specific to this receptor: The amount of clinical and demographic metadata varied by source and participant and was provided uncurated.

One collaborating source in Seattle enrolled patients while the patients were actively infected and followed the patients over time throughout the course of disease. Whole blood was collected in K2EDTA tubes by collaborating institutions according to the institutions' own protocols. Collaborator samples were shipped for TCRbeta analysis as frozen whole blood, isolated PBMCs, or DNA extracted from either sample type. TCRbeta CDR3 regions were amplified from genomic DNA using the immunoSEQ Assay, a bias-controlled multiplex PCR. The authors' analysis ran thus. The number of nucleated cells in each sample was estimated from the amplification of reference gene primers within the assay. To quantify the absolute abundance of each unique TCRbeta CDR3 rearrangement, sequence reads were collapsed and filtered. For each sample, productive Simpson clonality was calculated as the square root of Simpson's diversity index across productive rearrangements. TCRdb provides this immuneACCESS table in a form limited to in-frame rearrangements. Some clones are lacking; in checked studies, under half of them reflect an unresolved V gene, and why the rest are absent is not known. D and trimming were read from the DNA, whereas the V and J calls and clone size are those reported in that table. This sample comprises 300,000 to 400,000 clones, 87% of them detected only once. 9.5% to 10% of the sample rests with the top ten.

The CDR3 runs 18 residues from the cysteine to the phenylalanine. The read is trimmed to its CDR3 DNA, 54 bases read in frame from base 1. Ends trimmed: V by 3 bases, J by 3 bases; bases unmatched to a gene: 13. CDR1 MNHNS and CDR2 SASEGT are derived from the germline V gene. For this clone: No cognate antigen has been identified for it. The sample holds no much larger clone one base away, and base qualities are not on file.

Input material: peripheral blood. The chain employs TRBV6-1 and TRBJ1-1, with 10 bases aligning to TRBD1. The receptor was derived from a man younger than 45 with COVID-19, enrolled during active disease. The DNA is as follows: TGTGCCAGCAGTGACCTAATGACAGGGGGCGCTGTCGACACTGAAGCTTTCTTT. Its protein is CASSDLMTGGAVDTEAFF.